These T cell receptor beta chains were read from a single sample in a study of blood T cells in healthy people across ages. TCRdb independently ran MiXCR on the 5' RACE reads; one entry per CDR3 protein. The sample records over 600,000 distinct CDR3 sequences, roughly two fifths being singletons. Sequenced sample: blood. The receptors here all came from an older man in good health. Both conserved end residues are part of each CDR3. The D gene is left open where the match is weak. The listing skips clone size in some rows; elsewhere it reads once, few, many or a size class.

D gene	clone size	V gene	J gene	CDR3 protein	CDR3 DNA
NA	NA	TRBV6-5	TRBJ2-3	CASGSPSTDTQYF	TGTGCCAGCGGTAGTCCTAGCACAGATACGCAGTATTTT
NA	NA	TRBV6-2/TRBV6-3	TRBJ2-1	CASSPLPLLGSYNEQFF	TGTGCCAGCAGTCCCTTACCCTTACTTGGGTCCTACAATGAGCAGTTCTTC
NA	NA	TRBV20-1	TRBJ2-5	CSAVKETQYF	TGCAGTGCTGTAAAAGAGACCCAGTACTTC
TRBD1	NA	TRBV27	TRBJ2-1	CASSLVPGQGKQFF	TGTGCCAGCAGTTTAGTCCCGGGACAGGGAAAGCAGTTCTTC
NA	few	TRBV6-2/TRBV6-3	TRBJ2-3	CASREPQDTQYF	TGTGCCAGCAGGGAACCTCAAGATACGCAGTATTTT
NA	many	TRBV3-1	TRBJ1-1	CASSQDHRRGTEAFF	TGTGCCAGCAGCCAAGATCACAGGAGGGGGACTGAAGCTTTCTTT
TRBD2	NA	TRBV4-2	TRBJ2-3	CASSPRVSGATRADTQYF	TGTGCCAGCAGCCCGCGGGTTAGCGGGGCCACCCGGGCAGATACGCAGTATTTT
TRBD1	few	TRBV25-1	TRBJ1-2	CASSDPTGAYGYTF	TGTGCCAGCAGTGATCCTACAGGGGCCTATGGCTACACCTTC
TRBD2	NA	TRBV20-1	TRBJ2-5	CSAREVTSGVETQYF	TGCAGTGCTAGAGAAGTGACTAGCGGGGTAGAGACCCAGTACTTC
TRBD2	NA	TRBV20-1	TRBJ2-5	CSARAGTSDNEQYF	TGCAGTGCTAGAGCCGGGACTAGCGACAATGAGCAGTACTTC